The clone carrying this TCR beta chain occurred a few times. The antigen is not known. This sample is drawn from a study of glioma-infiltrating T cells. Study-level points and caveats: Shared blood CDR3 signature motifs marked patients with low tissue-blood divergence.

TCR alpha and beta CDR3 regions were amplified from RNA using iRepertoire nested multiplex PCR. From the multiplex PCR reads, TCRdb called clonotypes with MiXCR, one entry per CDR3 protein. The table includes 400,000 or so distinct CDR3 sequences, 41% detected once. Sequenced: glioma tissue, nonneoplastic brain tissue, or PBMCs (not recorded which). The receptor was isolated from a human donor with low-grade glioma or glioblastoma, undergoing nonglioma brain surgery, or in good health (not recorded which).

The DNA of the CDR3 is TGTGCCAGCAGTTATCATTCGGAGCAGTTCTTC. This gives the protein CASSYHSEQFF. The chain couples TRBV6-6 to TRBJ2-1; D call uncertain. The CDR3 contains 11 residues. Germline V gene data show CDR1 as MNHNY and CDR2 as SVGAGI (reference sequence). V lost 3 bases, J lost 10 bases, and 7 bases lay in between.